The 23 T cell receptor beta chains in this list originate from one sample, sequenced in a study of T-cell memory formation after mild COVID-19 listed by TCRdb under 2021. Library generation was performed with 5' RACE. Sequencing relied on an Illumina NovaSeq 6000. TCRdb reanalyzed the raw reads on its own, using fastp at Q25 for trimming and MiXCR for clone calling, and kept in-frame beta chains. Duplicate CDR3 protein sequences are folded into a single record with the most common DNA and genes. For this sample there are a few hundred thousand distinct CDR3 sequences; 15% to 20% appear just once. Jointly, the top ten make up roughly a fifth of the sample. The sample comprised PBMCs or a T cell subset sorted from them (not recorded which). These receptors were taken from a man between 18 and 29 years old who had mild COVID-19 (a few samples of this study predate the infection). The sample titles of this study are shuffled in the database, so cell type and time point are left out; the donor was told from shared clones.

This clonotype has only a few counts. This rearrangement joins TRBV29-1 to TRBJ2-5; D might be TRBD2 (6 bases). Germline assignment: CDR1 SQVTM and CDR2 ANQGSEA. The CDR3 length is 12 residues. Trimming stripped 4 bases from V and 6 bases from J, with 12 bases between. CDR3 sequence reads: CSVGGGIQTQYF. The CDR3 DNA sequence: TGCAGCGTTGGAGGAGGGATACAGACCCAGTACTTC.

This clonotype was picked up a small number of times. This chain uses TRBV6-4 with TRBJ2-3; D gene ambiguous. Germline assignment: CDR1 MRHNA and CDR2 SNTAGT. CDR3 length: 13 amino acids. V was trimmed by 0 bases and J by 5 bases, leaving 6 bases between them. The CDR3 nucleotides are TGTGCCAGCAGTGACTCGTCCATAGATACGCAGTATTTT. Protein: CASSDSSIDTQYF.

A few counts support this clonotype. V usage is TRBV24-1 and J usage is TRBJ2-3; 9 bases line up with TRBD2. The CDR3 loop spans 15 amino acids. Germline V lookup: CDR1 KGHDR, CDR2 SFDVKD. V lost 4 bases and J lost 2; bases outside the gene matches: 3. This CDR3 reads CATSEAGGNTDTQYF. The DNA for the CDR3 is TGTGCCACCAGTGAGGCGGGGGGGAACACAGATACGCAGTATTTT.

This clonotype has more than one count but fewer than ten. The chain combines TRBV9 with TRBJ2-2; 8 bases agree with TRBD1. This CDR3 spans 14 amino acids. With 5 bases clipped from V and 0 bases from J, the junction kept 0 bases outside the gene matches. The germline V gene has CDR1 SGDLS and CDR2 YYNGEE. The CDR3 bases are TGTGCCAGCAGGGGACAGGCGAACACCGGGGAGCTGTTTTTT. Translating gives CASRGQANTGELFF.

This clonotype appeared a few times. The V and J genes are TRBV10-3 and TRBJ2-3, with 9 bases aligning to TRBD2. CDR1 is ENHRY, CDR2 SYGVKD, per germline. The CDR3 spans 15 residues. Trimming at V came to 6 bases and at J to 5 bases, leaving 9 bases not matched to a gene. For the CDR3, the DNA is TGTGCCATCAGCGAGAGGACTAGCGTGAGAGATACGCAGTATTTT. Amino acid sequence: CAISERTSVRDTQYF.

This clonotype has a handful of counts. The V call is TRBV7-9, the J call TRBJ1-1, with 7 positions matching TRBD1. V lost 5 bases and J lost 3; bases outside the gene matches: 15. The CDR3 has 17 amino acids. CDR1 and CDR2 (germline): SEHNR, FQNEAQ (reference sequence). For the CDR3, the DNA is TGTGCCAGCAGCGCCCTCGTAGGGGCAGGGGGATACACTGAAGCTTTCTTT. Protein sequence: CASSALVGAGGYTEAFF.

This clonotype occurred a few times. The chain links TRBV4-1 to TRBJ2-5, with 13 bases that match TRBD2. This CDR3 is 16 amino acids long. After removal of 3 bases from V and 2 bases from J, the junction contained 3 bases not matched to a gene. In germline, CDR1 is MGHRA, CDR2 YSYEKL. CDR3 loop: CASSHLLAGGQETQYF. DNA of the CDR3: TGCGCCAGCAGCCATCTACTAGCGGGGGGGCAAGAGACCCAGTACTTC.

The chain couples TRBV10-3 to TRBJ2-5; D might be TRBD2 (6 bases). V shed 3 bases and J shed 2 bases, with 13 bases lying between them. Germline V gene data show CDR1 as ENHRY and CDR2 as SYGVKD. The CDR3 length is 15 residues. The CDR3 sequence: CAISELRGTQETQYF. The DNA of the CDR3 is TGTGCCATCAGTGAATTGCGGGGAACACAAGAGACCCAGTACTTC.

The chain employs TRBV6-5 and TRBJ2-3, with 8 bases fitting TRBD1. The germline V gene encodes CDR1 MNHEY and CDR2 SVGAGI. V trimming: 0 bases; J trimming: 2 bases; junction bases outside the gene matches: 7. The CDR3 consists of 17 residues. In DNA form, the CDR3 reads TGTGCCAGCAGTTACTCGACACAGGGGGGCCCCACAGATACGCAGTATTTT. Its translation: CASSYSTQGGPTDTQYF.

This clonotype was seen once. The rearrangement links TRBV4-3 to TRBJ2-1; 7 bases line up with TRBD2. V lost 6 bases, J lost 8 bases, and 7 bases stayed unmatched. The CDR3 spans 13 residues. Germline V gives CDR1 LGHNA, CDR2 YSLEER. CDR3 protein: CASRRTRTHEQFF. The DNA of the CDR3 is TGCGCCAGCAGACGGACTAGGACTCATGAGCAGTTCTTC.

This clonotype was counted only a few times. The chain carries TRBV5-1 and TRBJ2-3, with 9 nucleotides matching TRBD2. Trimming cost V 1 base and J 4 bases; bases outside gene matches: 7. The CDR3 has 16 amino acids. Germline V gene lookup returns CDR1 SGHRS and CDR2 YFSETQ. The CDR3: CASSLSGGTLPDTQYF. DNA for the CDR3: TGCGCCAGCAGCTTGAGCGGGGGGACCCTTCCAGATACGCAGTATTTT.

This chain links TRBV7-2 with TRBJ2-3, with a tentative D call TRBD2 (6 bases). V was clipped by 5 bases and J by 2 bases, with 11 bases between them. The CDR3 loop spans 14 amino acids. CDR1 is SGHTA, CDR2 FQGNSA, per germline. The CDR3 sequence: CASSRPSVTDTQYF. Here the CDR3 DNA reads TGTGCCAGCAGCCGCCCTAGCGTCACAGATACGCAGTATTTT.

This clonotype was picked up a small number of times. The DNA for the CDR3 is TGTGCCAGCAGTAAGACTAGCCGGTGGACCGGGGAGCTGTTTTTT. It translates to CASSKTSRWTGELFF. The chain combines TRBV28 with TRBJ2-2; 7 bases match TRBD2. Germline-derived CDR1 and CDR2 are MDHEN and SYDVKM. The trim removed 5 bases at V and 5 bases at J, leaving 8 bases unmatched. The length of the CDR3 is 15 residues. Full variable domain (missing parts from reference TRBV28 and TRBJ2-2): DVKVTQSSRYLVKRTGEKVFLECVQDMDHENMFWYRQDPGLGLRLIYFSYDVKMKEKGDIPEGYSVSREKKERFSLILESASTNQTSMYLCASSKTSRWTGELFFGEGSRLTVL.

The J gene is TRBJ2-2, the V gene TRBV24-1, with D possibly matching TRBD2 (6 bases). The CDR3 is made up of 14 amino acids. From germline, CDR1 is KGHDR and CDR2 SFDVKD. Trimming removed 9 bases from V and 5 bases from J, with 15 bases in between. The CDR3 region has the DNA TGTGCCACCCGGGGGTTCGGTGAAACCGGGGAGCTGTTTTTT. Translating gives CATRGFGETGELFF.

The rearrangement links TRBV7-2 to TRBJ2-6; 7 bases match TRBD1. CDR1 and CDR2 from the germline V gene are SGHTA and FQGNSA. V was clipped by 2 bases and J by 4 bases; unmatched bases: 11. The CDR3 has 18 residues. The CDR3 reads CASSLPGQRSLGANVLTF. As DNA, the CDR3 is TGTGCCAGCAGCTTACCGGGACAGCGATCTTTGGGGGCCAACGTCCTGACTTTC.

This clonotype was counted between two and nine times. V gene TRBV5-1 combines with J gene TRBJ2-3; 7 bases fit TRBD1. The germline CDR1 and CDR2 sequences are SGHRS and YFSETQ. The CDR3 covers 15 residues. With V trimmed by 5 bases and J by 0 bases, 6 bases remained unmatched. CDR3 DNA: TGCGCCAGCAGTCCCGACAGGGCCAGCACAGATACGCAGTATTTT. Translation: CASSPDRASTDTQYF.

V usage is TRBV9 and J usage is TRBJ2-1; D gene uncertain. Germline lookup yields CDR1 SGDLS and CDR2 YYNGEE. This CDR3 spans 15 amino acids. With 0 bases removed from V and 2 bases from J, the gap between germline ends came to 9 bases. The CDR3 spells CASSVGGRAYNEQFF. CDR3 DNA: TGTGCCAGCAGCGTAGGAGGACGCGCCTACAATGAGCAGTTCTTC.

This clonotype has only a few counts. This chain joins TRBV7-9 and TRBJ2-5; D remains unclear. Per the germline V gene, CDR1 is SEHNR and CDR2 is FQNEAQ (reference sequence). This CDR3 spans 13 amino acids. V dropped 5 bases and J dropped 1 base, with 8 bases sitting between them. CDR3 coding DNA: TGTGCCAGCAGCGGATGGGGCCAAGAGACCCAGTACTTC. Translated, it gives CASSGWGQETQYF.

This chain's CDR3 is CASSKTLWTVYQPQHF. The CDR3 DNA sequence: TGTGCCAGTAGTAAGACACTTTGGACAGTATATCAGCCCCAGCATTTT. The J gene is TRBJ1-5, the V gene TRBV19; a possible D gene is TRBD1 (6 bases). Germline assignment: CDR1 LNHDA and CDR2 SQIVND (reference sequence). The CDR3 loop spans 16 amino acids. V dropped 4 bases and J dropped 5 bases, with 18 bases sitting between them.

This clonotype occurred a few times. V gene TRBV19 combines with J gene TRBJ2-7; D gene ambiguous. V lost 1 base to trimming and J lost 3 bases, with 4 bases between them. Germline-derived CDR1 and CDR2 are LNHDA and SQIVND (reference sequence). CDR3 length: 12 amino acids. The CDR3 bases are TGTGCCAGTAGTATAGGGGGCTACGAGCAGTACTTC. This codes for CASSIGGYEQYF.

This clonotype was counted at least ten times. The chain joins TRBV5-1 to TRBJ1-5; D is ambiguous. Trimming removed 1 base at V and 4 bases at J, with 6 bases between. Per germline, CDR1 SGHRS and CDR2 YFSETQ. CDR3 size: 13 residues. The CDR3 region is CASSLFGNQPQHF. The CDR3 coding sequence is TGCGCCAGCAGCTTGTTTGGAAATCAGCCCCAGCATTTT. Complete variable domain (other parts from reference TRBV5-1 and TRBJ1-5): KAGVTQTPRYLIKTRGQQVTLSCSPISGHRSVSWYQQTPGQGLQFLFEYFSETQRNKGNFPGRFSGRQFSNSRSEMNVSTLELGDSALYLCASSLFGNQPQHFGDGTRLSIL.

The genes are TRBV7-8 and TRBJ2-1; TRBD2 is a possible D gene (6 bases). V was cut by 6 bases and J by 5 bases, with 20 bases left in between. Germline assignment: CDR1 SGHVS and CDR2 FQNEAQ. The CDR3 is made up of 16 amino acids. Here the CDR3 DNA reads TGTGCCAGCAGTCCCTATGGGACTCCCCTCAACAATGAGCAGTTCTTC. As protein: CASSPYGTPLNNEQFF.

The rearrangement links TRBV7-2 to TRBJ2-1, with 12 positions matching TRBD1. V was pared by 3 bases and J by 4 bases, with 7 bases of the junction left unmatched. Per the germline V gene, CDR1 is SGHTA and CDR2 is FQGNSA. CDR3 size: 17 residues. The DNA for the CDR3 is TGTGCCAGCAGCTTGGATAGGGACAGGGGGCTTTACAATGAGCAGTTCTTC. Its protein is CASSLDRDRGLYNEQFF.